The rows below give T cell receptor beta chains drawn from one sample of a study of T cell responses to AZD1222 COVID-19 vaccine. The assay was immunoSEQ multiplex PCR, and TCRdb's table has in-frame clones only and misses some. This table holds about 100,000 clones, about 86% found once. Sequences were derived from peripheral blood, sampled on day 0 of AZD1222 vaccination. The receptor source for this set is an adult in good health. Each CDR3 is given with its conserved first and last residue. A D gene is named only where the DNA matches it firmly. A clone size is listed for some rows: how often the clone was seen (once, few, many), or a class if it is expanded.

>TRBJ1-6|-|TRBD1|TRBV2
CASRTGLGALHF
TGTGCCAGCAGGACAGGGCTAGGCGCCCTCCACTTT
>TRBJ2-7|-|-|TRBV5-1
CASSLGGVANSYEQYF
TGCGCCAGCAGCTTGGGAGGCGTGGCGAACTCCTACGAGCAGTACTTC
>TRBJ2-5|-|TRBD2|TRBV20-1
CSASMRGGPEYF
TGCAGTGCTAGTATGCGGGGGGGGCCAGAGTACTTC
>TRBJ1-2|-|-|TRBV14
CASSQDLDLRGYTF
TGTGCCAGCAGCCAAGATCTGGACCTCCGGGGCTACACCTTC
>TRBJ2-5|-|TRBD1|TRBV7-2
CASSLGGTGAETQYF
TGTGCCAGCAGCTTAGGGGGGACAGGAGCAGAGACCCAGTACTTC
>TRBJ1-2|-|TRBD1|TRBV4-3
CASSQTDRVGYGYTF
TGCGCCAGCAGCCAAACCGACAGGGTCGGCTATGGCTACACCTTC
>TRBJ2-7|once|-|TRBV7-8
CASSPQMGTSYEQYF
TGTGCCAGCAGCCCACAAATGGGTACCTCCTACGAGCAGTACTTC
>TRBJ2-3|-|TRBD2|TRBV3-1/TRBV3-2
CASSLRASGTVDTQYF
TGTGCCAGCAGCCTCCGGGCTAGCGGTACAGTGGATACGCAGTATTTT
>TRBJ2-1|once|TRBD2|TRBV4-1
CASRQLAGGYDNEQFF
TGCGCCAGCAGACAACTAGCGGGGGGGTATGACAATGAGCAGTTCTTC
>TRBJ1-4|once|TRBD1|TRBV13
CASRAGTANEKLFF
TGTGCCAGCAGGGCCGGGACAGCTAATGAAAAACTGTTTTTT
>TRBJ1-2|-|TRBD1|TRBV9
CASSAPQAGQGVRGYGYTF
TGTGCCAGCAGCGCCCCTCAGGCGGGACAGGGGGTTAGAGGCTATGGCTACACCTTC
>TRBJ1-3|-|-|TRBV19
CASSPVGNTIYF
TGTGCCAGTAGTCCGGTGGGAAACACCATATATTTT
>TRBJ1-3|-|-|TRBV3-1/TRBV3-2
CASSLLSVSGNTIYF
TGTGCCAGCAGCCTTTTGTCTGTCTCTGGAAACACCATATATTTT
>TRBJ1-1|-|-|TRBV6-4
CASSKTMNTEAFF
TGTGCCAGCAGTAAGACTATGAACACTGAAGCTTTCTTT
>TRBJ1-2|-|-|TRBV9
CASSVDQADNYGYTF
TGTGCCAGCAGCGTAGATCAGGCCGATAACTATGGCTACACCTTC
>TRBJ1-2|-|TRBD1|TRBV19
CASSTSTGAYGYTF
TGTGCCAGTAGTACCTCGACAGGGGCCTATGGCTACACCTTC